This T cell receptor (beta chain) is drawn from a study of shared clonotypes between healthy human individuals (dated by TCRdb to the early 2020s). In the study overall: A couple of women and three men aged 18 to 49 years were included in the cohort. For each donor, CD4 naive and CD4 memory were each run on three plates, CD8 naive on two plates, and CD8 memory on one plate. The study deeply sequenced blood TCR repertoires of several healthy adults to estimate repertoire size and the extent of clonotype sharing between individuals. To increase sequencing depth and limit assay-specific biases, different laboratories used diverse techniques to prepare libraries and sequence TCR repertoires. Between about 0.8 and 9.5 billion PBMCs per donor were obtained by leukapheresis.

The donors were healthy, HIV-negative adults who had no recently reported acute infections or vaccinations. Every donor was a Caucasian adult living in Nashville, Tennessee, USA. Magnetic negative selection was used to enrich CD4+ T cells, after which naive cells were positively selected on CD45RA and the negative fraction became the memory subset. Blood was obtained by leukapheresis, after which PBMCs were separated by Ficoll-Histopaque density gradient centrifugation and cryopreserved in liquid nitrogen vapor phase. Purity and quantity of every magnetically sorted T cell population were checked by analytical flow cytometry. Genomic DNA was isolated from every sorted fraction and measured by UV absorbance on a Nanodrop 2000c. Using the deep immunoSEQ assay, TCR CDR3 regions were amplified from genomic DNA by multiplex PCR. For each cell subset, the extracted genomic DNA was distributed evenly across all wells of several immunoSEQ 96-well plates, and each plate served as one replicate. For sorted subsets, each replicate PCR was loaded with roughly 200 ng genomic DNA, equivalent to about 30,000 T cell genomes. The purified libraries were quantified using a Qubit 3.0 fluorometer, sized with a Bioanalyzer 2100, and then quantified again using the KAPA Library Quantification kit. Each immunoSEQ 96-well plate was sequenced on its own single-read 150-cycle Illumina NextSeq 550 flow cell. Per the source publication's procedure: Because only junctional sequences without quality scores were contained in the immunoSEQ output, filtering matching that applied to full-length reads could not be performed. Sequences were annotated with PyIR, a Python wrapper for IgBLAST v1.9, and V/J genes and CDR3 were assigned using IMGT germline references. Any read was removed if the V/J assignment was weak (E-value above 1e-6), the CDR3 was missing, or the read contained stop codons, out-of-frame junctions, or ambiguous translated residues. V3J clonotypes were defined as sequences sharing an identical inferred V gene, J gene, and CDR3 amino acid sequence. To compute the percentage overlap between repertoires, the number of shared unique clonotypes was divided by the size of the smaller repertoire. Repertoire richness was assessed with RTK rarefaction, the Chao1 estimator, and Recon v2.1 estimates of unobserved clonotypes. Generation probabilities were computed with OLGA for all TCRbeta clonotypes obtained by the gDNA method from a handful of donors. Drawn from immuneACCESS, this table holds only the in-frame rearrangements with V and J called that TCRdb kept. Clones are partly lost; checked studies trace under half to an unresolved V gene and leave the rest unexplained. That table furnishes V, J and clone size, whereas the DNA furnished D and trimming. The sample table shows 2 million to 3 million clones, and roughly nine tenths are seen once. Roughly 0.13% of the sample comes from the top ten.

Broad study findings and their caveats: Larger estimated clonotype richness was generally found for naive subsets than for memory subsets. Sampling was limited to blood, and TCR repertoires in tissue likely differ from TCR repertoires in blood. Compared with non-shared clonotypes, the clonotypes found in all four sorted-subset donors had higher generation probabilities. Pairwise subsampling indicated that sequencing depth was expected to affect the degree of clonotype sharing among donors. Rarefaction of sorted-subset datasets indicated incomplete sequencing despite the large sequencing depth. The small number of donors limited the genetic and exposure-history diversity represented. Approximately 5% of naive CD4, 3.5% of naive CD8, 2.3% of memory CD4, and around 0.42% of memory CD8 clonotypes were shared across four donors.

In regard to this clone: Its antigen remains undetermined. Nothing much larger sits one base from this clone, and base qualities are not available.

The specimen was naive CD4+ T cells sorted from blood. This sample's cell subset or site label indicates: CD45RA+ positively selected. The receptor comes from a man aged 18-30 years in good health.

The sequenced DNA is TGTGCCAGCAGCTCAGTTCAGGACAGGGGATTGCAGTATTTT. Translated, it reads CASSSVQDRGLQYF. The rearrangement combines TRBV7-2 with TRBJ2-3; TRBD1 aligns with 9 central bases. Spanning cysteine to phenylalanine, the CDR3 consists of 14 amino acids. CDR3 DNA is the only sequence kept; it has 42 bases, read in frame from the first base. CDR1 and CDR2 were assigned from the germline V gene as SGHTA and FQGNSA. After removal of 4 bases from V and 11 bases from J, the junction retains 10 bases not matched to a gene. Outside the CDR3, residues come from the reference TRBV7-2 and TRBJ2-3 proteins, so the full variable domain is: GAGVSQSPSNKVTEKGKDVELRCDPISGHTALYWYRQSLGQGLEFLIYFQGNSAPDKSGLPSDRFSAERTGGSVSTLTIQRTQQEDSAVYLCASSSVQDRGLQYFGPGTRLTVL.